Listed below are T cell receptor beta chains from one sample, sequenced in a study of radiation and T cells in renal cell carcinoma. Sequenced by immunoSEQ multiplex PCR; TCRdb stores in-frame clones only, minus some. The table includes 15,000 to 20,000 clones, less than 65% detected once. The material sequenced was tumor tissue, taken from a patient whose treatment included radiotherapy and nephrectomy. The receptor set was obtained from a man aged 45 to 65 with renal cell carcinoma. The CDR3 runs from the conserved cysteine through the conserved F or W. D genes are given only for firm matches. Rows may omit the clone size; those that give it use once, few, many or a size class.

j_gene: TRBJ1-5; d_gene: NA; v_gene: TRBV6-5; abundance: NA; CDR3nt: TGTGCCAGCAGTTACTTGGGTTACAATCAGCCCCAGCATTTT; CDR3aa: CASSYLGYNQPQHF
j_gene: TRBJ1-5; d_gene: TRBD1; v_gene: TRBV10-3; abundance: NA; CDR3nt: TGTGCCATCAGTGAGTCTAACAGGGGTCTGGAACAGCCCCAGCATTTT; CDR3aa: CAISESNRGLEQPQHF
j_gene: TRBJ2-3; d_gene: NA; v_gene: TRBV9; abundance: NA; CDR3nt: TGTGCCAGCAGCGTAGCTCCCGGGTCGGGGGCCTGGGGTACGCAGTATTTT; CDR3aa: CASSVAPGSGAWGTQYF
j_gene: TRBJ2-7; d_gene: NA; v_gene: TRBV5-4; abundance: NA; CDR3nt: TGTGCCAGCAGGGAATTTAGCTCCTACGAGCAGTACTTC; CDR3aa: CASREFSSYEQYF
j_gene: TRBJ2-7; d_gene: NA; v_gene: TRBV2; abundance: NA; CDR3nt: TGTGCCAGCAGTGGACAGCTTAACTACGAGCAGTACTTC; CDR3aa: CASSGQLNYEQYF
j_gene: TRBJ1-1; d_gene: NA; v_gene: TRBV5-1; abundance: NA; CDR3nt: TGCGCCAGCAGCCTTGGACCTGGGGACACTGAAGCTTTCTTT; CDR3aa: CASSLGPGDTEAFF
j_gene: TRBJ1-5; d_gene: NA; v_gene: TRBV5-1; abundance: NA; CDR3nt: TGCGCCAGCAGCCCCGTCAGCCCTGCACCCGGTCGTCAGCCCCAGCATTTT; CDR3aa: CASSPVSPAPGRQPQHF
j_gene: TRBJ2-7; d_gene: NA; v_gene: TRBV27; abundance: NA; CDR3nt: TGTGCCAGCACCGGTTGGCGGAGGGACGAGCAGTACTTC; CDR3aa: CASTGWRRDEQYF
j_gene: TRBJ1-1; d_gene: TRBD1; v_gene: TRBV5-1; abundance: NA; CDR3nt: TGCGCCAGCAGCTTGCTAACAGGGGAAATGAACACTGAAGCTTTCTTT; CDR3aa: CASSLLTGEMNTEAFF
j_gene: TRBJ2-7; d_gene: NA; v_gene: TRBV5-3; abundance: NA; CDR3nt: TGTGCCAGAAGTCCCGACCCAGCCTCTCTCGAGCAGTACTTC; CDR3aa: CARSPDPASLEQYF
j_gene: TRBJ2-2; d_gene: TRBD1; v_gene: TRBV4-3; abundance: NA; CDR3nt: TGCGCCAGCAGCCAAGAATTCGGGGGACAGGGGAGAACCGGGGAGCTGTTTTTT; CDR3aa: CASSQEFGGQGRTGELFF
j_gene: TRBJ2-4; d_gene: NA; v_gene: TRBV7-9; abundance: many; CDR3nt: TGTGCCAGCAGCTTGGGTCAGATGGAGGGGCTTATTCAGTACTTC; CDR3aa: CASSLGQMEGLIQYF
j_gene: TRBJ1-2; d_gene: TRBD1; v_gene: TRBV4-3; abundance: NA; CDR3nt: TGCGCCAGCAGCCAAACCAGGGGGTATGGGCTATTAAATGGCTACACCTTC; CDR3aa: CASSQTRGYGLLNGYTF
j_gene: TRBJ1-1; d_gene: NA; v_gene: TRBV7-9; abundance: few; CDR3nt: TGTGCCAGCAGCCCCCGGGGAGGGGCCCTTGAAGCTTTCTTT; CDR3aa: CASSPRGGALEAFF
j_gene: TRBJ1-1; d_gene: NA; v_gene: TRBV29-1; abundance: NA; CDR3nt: TGCAGCGTTGTGCCTGGGGAAATTGAAGCTTTCTTT; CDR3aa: CSVVPGEIEAFF
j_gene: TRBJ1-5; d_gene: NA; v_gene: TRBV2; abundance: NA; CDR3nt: TGTGCCAGCAGTGAGTTCAGTAATCAGCCCCAGCATTTT; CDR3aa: CASSEFSNQPQHF
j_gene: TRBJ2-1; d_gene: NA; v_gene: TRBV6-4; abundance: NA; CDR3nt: TGTGCCAGCAGTGACTCCGGGACACATGAGCAGTTCTTC; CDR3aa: CASSDSGTHEQFF
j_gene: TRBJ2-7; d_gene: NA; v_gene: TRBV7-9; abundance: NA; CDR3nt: TGTGCCAGCAGCTTAGGAAGTGGGCCCTACGAGCAGTACTTC; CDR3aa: CASSLGSGPYEQYF
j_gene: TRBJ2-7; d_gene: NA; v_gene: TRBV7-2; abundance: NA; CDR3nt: TGTGCCAGCAGCCGGGGACGCGGGACCTACGAGCAGTACTTC; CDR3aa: CASSRGRGTYEQYF
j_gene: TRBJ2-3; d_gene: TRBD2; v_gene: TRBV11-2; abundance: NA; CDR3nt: TGTGCCAGCAGCTTTCTGGCTAGCGGGAACACAGATACGCAGTATTTT; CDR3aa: CASSFLASGNTDTQYF
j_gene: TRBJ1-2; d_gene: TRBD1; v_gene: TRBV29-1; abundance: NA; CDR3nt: TGCAGCGTAGGACAGGGCATTTACTATGGCTACACCTTC; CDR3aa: CSVGQGIYYGYTF
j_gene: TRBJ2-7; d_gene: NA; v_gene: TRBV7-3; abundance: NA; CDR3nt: TGTGCCAGCAGCTTAGGGCTGGGGAGATCCTACGAGCAGTACTTC; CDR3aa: CASSLGLGRSYEQYF
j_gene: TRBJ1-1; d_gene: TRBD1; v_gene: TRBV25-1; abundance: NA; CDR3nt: TGTGCCAGCAGGGAACCGGGACAGGGAGGGGGAAACACTGAAGCTTTCTTT; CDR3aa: CASREPGQGGGNTEAFF
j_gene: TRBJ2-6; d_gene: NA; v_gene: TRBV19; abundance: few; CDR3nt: TGTGCCAGTAGTGAATCCGGGGCCAACGTCCTGACTTTC; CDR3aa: CASSESGANVLTF
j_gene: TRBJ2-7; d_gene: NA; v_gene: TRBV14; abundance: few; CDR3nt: TGTGCCAGCAGCCAGTGGGACGAGCAGTACTTC; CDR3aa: CASSQWDEQYF
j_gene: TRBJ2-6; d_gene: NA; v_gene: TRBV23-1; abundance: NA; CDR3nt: TGCGCCAGCAGTCTATTCCCAGGGCCCCCTGGGGCCAACGTCCTGACTTTC; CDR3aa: CASSLFPGPPGANVLTF
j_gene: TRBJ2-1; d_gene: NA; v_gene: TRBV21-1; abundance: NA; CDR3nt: TGTGCCAGCAGCAAAGCTGGATGCGGGGGAGAACATTACAATGAGCAGTTCTTC; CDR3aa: CASSKAGCGGEHYNEQFF
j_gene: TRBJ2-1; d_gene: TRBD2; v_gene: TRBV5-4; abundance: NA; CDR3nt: TGTGCCAGCAGCCAGGGACTAGCGGGGGGCTCCTACAATGAGCAGTTCTTC; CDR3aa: CASSQGLAGGSYNEQFF
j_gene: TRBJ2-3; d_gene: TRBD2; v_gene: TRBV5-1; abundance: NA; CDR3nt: TGCGCCAGCAGCTTGGGAGCGGGAGCCCCAGATACGCAGTATTTT; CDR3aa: CASSLGAGAPDTQYF
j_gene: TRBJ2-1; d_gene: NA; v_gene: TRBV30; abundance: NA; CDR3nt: TGTGCCTGGAGTAGACAGTTCTCCTACAATGAGCAGTTCTTC; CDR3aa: CAWSRQFSYNEQFF
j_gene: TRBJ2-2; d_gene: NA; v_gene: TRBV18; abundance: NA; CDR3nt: TGTGCCAGCTCACCAAATCAGGGAACAGCAGCAAGGAACACCGGGGAGCTGTTTTTT; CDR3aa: CASSPNQGTAARNTGELFF
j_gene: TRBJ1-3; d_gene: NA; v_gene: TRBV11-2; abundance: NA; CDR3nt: TGTGCCAGCAGCCAGGACGTCTCTGGAAACACCATATATTTT; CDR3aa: CASSQDVSGNTIYF
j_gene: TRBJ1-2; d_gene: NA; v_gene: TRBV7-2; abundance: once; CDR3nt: TGTGCCAGCAGCTTAGCCGGAGGATCTGGAGGTGGCTACACCTTC; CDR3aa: CASSLAGGSGGGYTF
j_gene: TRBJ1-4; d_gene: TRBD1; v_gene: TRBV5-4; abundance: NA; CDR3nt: TGTGCCAGCAGCGATCGAGGGGGCTCTGGAGAAAAACTGTTTTTT; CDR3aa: CASSDRGGSGEKLFF
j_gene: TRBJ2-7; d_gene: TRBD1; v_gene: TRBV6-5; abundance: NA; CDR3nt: TGTGCCAGCATCCCGGGACAGGAGTTTGTGGAGCAGTACTTC; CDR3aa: CASIPGQEFVEQYF
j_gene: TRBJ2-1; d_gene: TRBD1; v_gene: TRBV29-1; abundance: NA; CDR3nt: TGCAGCGTTTTGAATGACAGGGGGTGGTCCAATGAGCAGTTCTTC; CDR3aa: CSVLNDRGWSNEQFF
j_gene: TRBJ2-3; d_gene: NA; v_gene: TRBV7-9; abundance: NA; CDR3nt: TGTGCCAGCAGCTTAGAAGGGAGGACAGATACGCAGTATTTT; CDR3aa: CASSLEGRTDTQYF
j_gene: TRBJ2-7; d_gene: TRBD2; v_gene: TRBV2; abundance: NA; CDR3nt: TGTGCCAGCGAAGCGGGGGGGCGGTACGAGCAGTACTTC; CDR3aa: CASEAGGRYEQYF
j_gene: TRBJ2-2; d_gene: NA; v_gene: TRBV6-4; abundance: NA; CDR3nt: TGTGCCAGCAGTGAGGGACTGAACACCGGGGAGCTGTTTTTT; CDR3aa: CASSEGLNTGELFF
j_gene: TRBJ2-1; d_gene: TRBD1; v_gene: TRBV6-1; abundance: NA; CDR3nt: TGTGCCAGCAGTGAAATGGGGACAGGGGGCAATGAGCAGTTCTTC; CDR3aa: CASSEMGTGGNEQFF
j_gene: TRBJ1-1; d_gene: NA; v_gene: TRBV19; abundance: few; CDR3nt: TGTGCCAGTATCCGGAGGACCAGGGGAGGGTTCACTGAAGCTTTCTTT; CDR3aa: CASIRRTRGGFTEAFF
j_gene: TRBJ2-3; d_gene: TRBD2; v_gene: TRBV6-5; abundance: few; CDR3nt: TGTGCCAGCAGACTAGCGGGAGTAACAGATACGCAGTATTTT; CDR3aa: CASRLAGVTDTQYF
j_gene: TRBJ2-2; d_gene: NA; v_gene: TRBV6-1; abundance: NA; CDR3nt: TGTGCCAGCAGTGAAGGGCTAGCGAACACCGGGGAGCTGTTTTTT; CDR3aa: CASSEGLANTGELFF
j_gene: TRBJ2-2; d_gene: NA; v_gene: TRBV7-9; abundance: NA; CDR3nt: TGTGCCAGCAGCTCAAACGACCAATATTTCACCGGGGAGCTGTTTTTT; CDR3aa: CASSSNDQYFTGELFF
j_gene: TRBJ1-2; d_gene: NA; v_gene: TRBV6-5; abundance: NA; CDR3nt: TGTGCCAGCAGACTACGCACAGAGAATGGCTACACCTTC; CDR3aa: CASRLRTENGYTF
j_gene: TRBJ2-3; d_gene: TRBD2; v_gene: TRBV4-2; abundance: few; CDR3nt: TGTGCCAGCAGCCAAGTCTGGGGTGGTCGGGGGGGCACCACAGATACGCAGTATTTT; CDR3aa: CASSQVWGGRGGTTDTQYF
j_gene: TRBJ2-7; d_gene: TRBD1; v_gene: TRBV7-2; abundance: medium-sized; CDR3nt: TGTGCCAGCGGAGAGACAGGGTGGGACTACGAGCAGTACTTC; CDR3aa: CASGETGWDYEQYF